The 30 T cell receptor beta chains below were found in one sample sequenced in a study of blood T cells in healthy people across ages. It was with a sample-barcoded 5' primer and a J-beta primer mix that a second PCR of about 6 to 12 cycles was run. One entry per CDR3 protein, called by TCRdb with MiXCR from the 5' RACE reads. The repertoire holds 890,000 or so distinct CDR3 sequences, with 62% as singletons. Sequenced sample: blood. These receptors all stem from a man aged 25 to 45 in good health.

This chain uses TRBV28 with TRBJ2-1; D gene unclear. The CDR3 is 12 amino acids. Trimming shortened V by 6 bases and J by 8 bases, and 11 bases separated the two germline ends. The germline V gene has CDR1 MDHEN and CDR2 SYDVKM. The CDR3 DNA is TGTGCCAGCAGCGCGGACGAAGATGAGCAGTTCTTC. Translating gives CASSADEDEQFF. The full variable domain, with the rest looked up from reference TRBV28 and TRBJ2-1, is DVKVTQSSRYLVKRTGEKVFLECVQDMDHENMFWYRQDPGLGLRLIYFSYDVKMKEKGDIPEGYSVSREKKERFSLILESASTNQTSMYLCASSADEDEQFFGPGTRLTVL.

CDR3 sequence: CASRRTSRDEQFF. DNA of the CDR3: TGTGCCAGCAGACGGACTAGCCGCGATGAGCAGTTCTTC. The chain has TRBV6-2 or TRBV6-3 and TRBJ2-1; 8 bases map to TRBD2. This CDR3 is 13 amino acids long. CDR1 is MNHEY and CDR2 is SVGEGT in the germline V gene. V lost 6 bases to trimming and J lost 8 bases; unmatched junction nucleotides: 6.

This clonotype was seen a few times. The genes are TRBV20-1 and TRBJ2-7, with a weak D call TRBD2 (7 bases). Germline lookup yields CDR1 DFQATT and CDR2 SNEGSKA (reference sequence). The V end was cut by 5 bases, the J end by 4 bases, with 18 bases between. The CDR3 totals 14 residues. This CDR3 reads CSACRGARWYEQYF. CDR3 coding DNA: TGCAGTGCTTGCCGGGGGGCCCGCTGGTACGAGCAGTACTTC.

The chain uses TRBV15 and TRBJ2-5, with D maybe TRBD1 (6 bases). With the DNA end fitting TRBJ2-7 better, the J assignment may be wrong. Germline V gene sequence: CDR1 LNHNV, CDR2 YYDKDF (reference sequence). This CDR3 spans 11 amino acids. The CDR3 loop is CATSKGGEQYF. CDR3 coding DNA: TGTGCCACCAGCAAAGGGGGCGAGCAGTACTTC.

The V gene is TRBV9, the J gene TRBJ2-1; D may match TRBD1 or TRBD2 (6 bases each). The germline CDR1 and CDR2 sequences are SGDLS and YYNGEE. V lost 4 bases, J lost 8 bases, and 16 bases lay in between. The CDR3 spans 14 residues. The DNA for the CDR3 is TGTGCCAGCAGCCAAGGAGGGGGGCCGTATGAGCAGTTCTTC. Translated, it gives CASSQGGGPYEQFF. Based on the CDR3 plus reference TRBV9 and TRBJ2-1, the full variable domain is DSGVTQTPKHLITATGQRVTLRCSPRSGDLSVYWYQQSLDQGLQFLIQYYNGEERAKGNILERFSAQQFPDLHSELNLSSLELGDSALYFCASSQGGGPYEQFFGPGTRLTVL.

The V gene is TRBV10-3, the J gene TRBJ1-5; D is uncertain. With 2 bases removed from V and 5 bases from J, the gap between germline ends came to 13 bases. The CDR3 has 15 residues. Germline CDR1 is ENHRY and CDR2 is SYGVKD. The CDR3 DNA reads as TGTGCCATCAGTGAGCCTGGTTCCAGATATCAGCCCCAGCATTTT. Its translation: CAISEPGSRYQPQHF.

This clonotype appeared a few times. The CDR3 region is CASSWDSQSQFF. CDR3 DNA: TGCGCCAGCAGTTGGGACTCCCAGTCGCAGTTCTTC. J is TRBJ2-1 and V is TRBV5-1, with D perhaps TRBD2 (6 bases). Deletions cut 5 bases from V and 12 bases from J, with 15 bases between. In germline, CDR1 is SGHRS, CDR2 YFSETQ. The CDR3 is 12 residues long.

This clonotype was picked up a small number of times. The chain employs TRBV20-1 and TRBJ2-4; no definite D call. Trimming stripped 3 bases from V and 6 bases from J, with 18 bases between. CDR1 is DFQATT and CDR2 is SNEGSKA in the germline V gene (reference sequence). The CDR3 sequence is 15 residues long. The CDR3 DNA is TGCAGTGCTAGTCCTCGTTTCGAAATAGGAAACATTCAGTACTTC. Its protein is CSASPRFEIGNIQYF.

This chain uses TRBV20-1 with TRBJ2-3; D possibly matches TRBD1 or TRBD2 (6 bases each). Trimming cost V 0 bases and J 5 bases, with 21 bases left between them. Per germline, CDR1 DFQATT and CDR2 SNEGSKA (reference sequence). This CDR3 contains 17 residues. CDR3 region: CSARDLLGGRRRDTQYF. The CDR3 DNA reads TGCAGTGCTAGAGACCTTTTAGGGGGGCGACGCAGAGATACGCAGTATTTT.

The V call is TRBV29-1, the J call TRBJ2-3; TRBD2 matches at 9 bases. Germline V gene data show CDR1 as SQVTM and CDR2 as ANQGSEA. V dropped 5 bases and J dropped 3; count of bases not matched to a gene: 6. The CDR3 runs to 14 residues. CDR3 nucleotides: TGCAGCGTTCCTCTAGCGGGGAGTACAGATACGCAGTATTTT. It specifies CSVPLAGSTDTQYF.

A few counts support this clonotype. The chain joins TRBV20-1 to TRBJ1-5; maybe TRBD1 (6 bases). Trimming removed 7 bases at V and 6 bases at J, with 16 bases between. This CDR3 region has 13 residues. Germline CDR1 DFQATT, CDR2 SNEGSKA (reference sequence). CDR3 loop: CSVGGREAQPQHF. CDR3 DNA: TGCAGTGTCGGGGGGCGCGAGGCTCAGCCCCAGCATTTT.

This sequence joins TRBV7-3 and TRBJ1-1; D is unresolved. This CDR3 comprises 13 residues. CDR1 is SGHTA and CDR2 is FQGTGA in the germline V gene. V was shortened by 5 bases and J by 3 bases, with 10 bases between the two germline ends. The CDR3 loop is CASSLDVDTEAFF. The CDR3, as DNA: TGTGCCAGCAGCCTGGACGTGGACACTGAAGCTTTCTTT.

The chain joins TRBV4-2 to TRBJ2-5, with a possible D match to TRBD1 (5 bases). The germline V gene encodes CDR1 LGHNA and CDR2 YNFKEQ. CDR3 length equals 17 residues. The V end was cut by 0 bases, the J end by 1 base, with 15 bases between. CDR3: CASSQEGVSTLQETQYF. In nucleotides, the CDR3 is TGTGCCAGCAGCCAAGAAGGGGTCAGCACCCTCCAAGAGACCCAGTACTTC.

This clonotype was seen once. CDR3 loop: CASSRNYKDEQFF. The CDR3 DNA reads as TGTGCCAGCAGTCGGAACTATAAGGATGAGCAGTTCTTC. The chain links TRBV28 to TRBJ2-1, with D hard to call. In germline, CDR1 is MDHEN, CDR2 SYDVKM. The CDR3 is 13 residues long. Trimming pared 5 bases from V and 8 bases from J, leaving 13 bases between.

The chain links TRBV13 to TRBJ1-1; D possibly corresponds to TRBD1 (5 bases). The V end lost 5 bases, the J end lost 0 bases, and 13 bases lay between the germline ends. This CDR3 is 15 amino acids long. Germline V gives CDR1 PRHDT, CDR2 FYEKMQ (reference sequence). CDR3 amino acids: CASSTLAGMNTEAFF. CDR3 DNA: TGTGCCAGCAGCACCCTGGCAGGGATGAACACTGAAGCTTTCTTT.

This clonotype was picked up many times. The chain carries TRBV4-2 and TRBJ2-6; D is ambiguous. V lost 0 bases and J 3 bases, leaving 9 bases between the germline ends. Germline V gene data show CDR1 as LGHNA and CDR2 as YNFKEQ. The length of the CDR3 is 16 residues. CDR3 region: CASSQDGTVGANVLTF. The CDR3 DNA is TGTGCCAGCAGCCAAGATGGCACAGTTGGGGCCAACGTCCTGACTTTC.

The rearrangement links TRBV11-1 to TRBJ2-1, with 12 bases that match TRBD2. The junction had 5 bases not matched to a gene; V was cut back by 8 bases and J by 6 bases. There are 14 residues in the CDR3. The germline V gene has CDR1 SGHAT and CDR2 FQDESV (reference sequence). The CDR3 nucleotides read TGTGCCAGCGAAGAGACTAGCGGGGGCAATGAGCAGTTCTTC. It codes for CASEETSGGNEQFF.

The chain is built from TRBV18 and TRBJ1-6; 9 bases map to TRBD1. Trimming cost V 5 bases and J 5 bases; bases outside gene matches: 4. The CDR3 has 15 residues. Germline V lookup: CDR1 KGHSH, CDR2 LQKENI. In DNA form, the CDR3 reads TGTGCCAGCTCAGTCCGGGACAGGGATAATTCACCCCTCCACTTT. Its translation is CASSVRDRDNSPLHF.

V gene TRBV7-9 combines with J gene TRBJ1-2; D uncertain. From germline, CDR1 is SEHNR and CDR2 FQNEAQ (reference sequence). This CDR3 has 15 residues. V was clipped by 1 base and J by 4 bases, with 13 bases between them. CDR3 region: CASSLGKGDGYGYTF. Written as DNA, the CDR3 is TGTGCCAGCAGCTTAGGGAAGGGAGACGGCTATGGCTACACCTTC.

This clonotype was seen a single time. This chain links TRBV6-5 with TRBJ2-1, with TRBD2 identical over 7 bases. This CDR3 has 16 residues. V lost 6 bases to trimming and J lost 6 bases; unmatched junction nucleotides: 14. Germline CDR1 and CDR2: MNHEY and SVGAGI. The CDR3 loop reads CASRGTGGLATNEQFF. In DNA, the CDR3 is TGTGCCAGCAGGGGGACGGGGGGTTTAGCCACCAATGAGCAGTTCTTC.

For the CDR3, the DNA is TGTGCCAGCAGCCCCAGACGGGGAGGGACACGCGAGCAGTACTTC. It yields the protein CASSPRRGGTREQYF. V is TRBV9 and J is TRBJ2-7; maybe TRBD2 (7 bases). CDR3 length equals 15 residues. Germline V gene data show CDR1 as SGDLS and CDR2 as YYNGEE. The V end was cut by 4 bases, the J end by 6 bases, with 20 bases between. Supplemented by reference TRBV9 and TRBJ2-7, the full variable domain reads DSGVTQTPKHLITATGQRVTLRCSPRSGDLSVYWYQQSLDQGLQFLIQYYNGEERAKGNILERFSAQQFPDLHSELNLSSLELGDSALYFCASSPRRGGTREQYFGPGTRLTVT.

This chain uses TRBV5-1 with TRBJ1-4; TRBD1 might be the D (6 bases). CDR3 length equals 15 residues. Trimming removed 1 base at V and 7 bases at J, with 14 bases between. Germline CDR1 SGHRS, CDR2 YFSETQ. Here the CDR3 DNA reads TGCGCCAGCAGCTTGTTGGGGGCAGAAATTGAAAAACTGTTTTTT. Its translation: CASSLLGAEIEKLFF.

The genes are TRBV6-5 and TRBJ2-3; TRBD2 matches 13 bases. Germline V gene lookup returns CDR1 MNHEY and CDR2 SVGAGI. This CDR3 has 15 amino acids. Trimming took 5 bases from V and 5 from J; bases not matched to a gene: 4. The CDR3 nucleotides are TGTGCCAGCAGTAGACTAGCGGGGGGAGGAGATACGCAGTATTTT. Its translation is CASSRLAGGGDTQYF.

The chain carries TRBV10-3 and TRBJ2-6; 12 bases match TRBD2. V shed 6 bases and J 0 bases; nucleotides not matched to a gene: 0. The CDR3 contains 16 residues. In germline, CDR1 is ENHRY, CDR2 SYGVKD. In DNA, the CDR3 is TGTGCCATCAGACTAGCGGGGGGCTCTGGGGCCAACGTCCTGACTTTC. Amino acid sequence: CAIRLAGGSGANVLTF.

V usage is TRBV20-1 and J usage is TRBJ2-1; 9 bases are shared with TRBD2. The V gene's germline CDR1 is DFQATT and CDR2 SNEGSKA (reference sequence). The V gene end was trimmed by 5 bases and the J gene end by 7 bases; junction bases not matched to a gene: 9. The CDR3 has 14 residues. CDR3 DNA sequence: TGCAGTGCTTTTCAGGGACTAGCTGGAAATGAGCAGTTCTTC. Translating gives CSAFQGLAGNEQFF.

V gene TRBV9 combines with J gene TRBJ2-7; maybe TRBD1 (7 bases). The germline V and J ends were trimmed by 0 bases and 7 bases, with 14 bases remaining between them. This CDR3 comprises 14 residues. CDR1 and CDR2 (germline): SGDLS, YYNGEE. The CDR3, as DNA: TGTGCCAGCAGCGTAGGAGGGGGCGCGGGAGAGCAGTACTTC. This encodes CASSVGGGAGEQYF.

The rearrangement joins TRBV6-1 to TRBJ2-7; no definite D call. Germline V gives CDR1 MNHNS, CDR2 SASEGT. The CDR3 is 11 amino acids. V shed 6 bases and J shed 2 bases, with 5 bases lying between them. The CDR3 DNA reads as TGTGCCAGCAGATTTACCTACGAGCAGTACTTC. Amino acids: CASRFTYEQYF.

This chain's CDR3 is CASSLETASGANYGYTF. CDR3 nucleotide sequence: TGTGCCAGCAGCTTAGAGACAGCATCTGGGGCTAACTATGGCTACACCTTC. The chain joins TRBV7-2 to TRBJ1-2, with TRBD1 as a possible D gene (5 bases). CDR1 is SGHTA, CDR2 FQGNSA, per germline. The CDR3 has 17 amino acids. The V end lost 1 base, the J end lost 0 bases, and 15 bases lay between the germline ends.

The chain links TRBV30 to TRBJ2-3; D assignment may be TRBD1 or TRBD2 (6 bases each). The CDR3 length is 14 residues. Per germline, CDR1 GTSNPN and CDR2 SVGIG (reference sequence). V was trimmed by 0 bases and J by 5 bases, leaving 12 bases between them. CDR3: CAWSVLGGKDTQYF. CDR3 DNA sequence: TGTGCCTGGAGTGTACTGGGGGGCAAAGATACGCAGTATTTT.

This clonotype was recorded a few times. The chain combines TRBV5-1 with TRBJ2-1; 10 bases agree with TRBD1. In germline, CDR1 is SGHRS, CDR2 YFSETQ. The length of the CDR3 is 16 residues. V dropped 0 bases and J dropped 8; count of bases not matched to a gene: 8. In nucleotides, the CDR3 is TGCGCCAGCAGCTTGGGCGCGACAGGGGGCGGTGATGAGCAGTTCTTC. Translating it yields CASSLGATGGGDEQFF.